This T cell receptor beta chain came from a study of CD8 T cells in Susac syndrome. Germline V gene data show CDR1 as SQVTM and CDR2 as ANQGSEA. CDR3 length: 13 amino acids. With 6 bases clipped from V and 8 bases from J, the junction kept 11 bases outside the gene matches. Sequencing of TCR beta was performed on blood CD8+ T cells and on blood CD4+ T cells. Age- and sex-matched healthy donors served as the control group. Reverse transcription of about 0.5 to 1 ug RNA was performed with random hexamers. A multiplex approach, immunoSEQ multiplex PCR, amplified TCR beta CDR3 across 54 Vbeta and 13 Jbeta. One entry per CDR3 protein results from TCRdb running MiXCR on the immunoSEQ multiplex PCR reads. The data hold about 200,000 distinct CDR3 sequences, with around 95% observed a single time.

This chain uses TRBV29-1 with TRBJ2-3; TRBD2 aligns across 7 bases. Sequencing used CD4+ T cells from PBMCs. The source of this sequence is a human donor in good health. CDR3 in amino acids: CSVGHGGEGTQYF. The CDR3 DNA reads as TGCAGCGTGGGCCATGGGGGGGAAGGTACGCAGTATTTT.